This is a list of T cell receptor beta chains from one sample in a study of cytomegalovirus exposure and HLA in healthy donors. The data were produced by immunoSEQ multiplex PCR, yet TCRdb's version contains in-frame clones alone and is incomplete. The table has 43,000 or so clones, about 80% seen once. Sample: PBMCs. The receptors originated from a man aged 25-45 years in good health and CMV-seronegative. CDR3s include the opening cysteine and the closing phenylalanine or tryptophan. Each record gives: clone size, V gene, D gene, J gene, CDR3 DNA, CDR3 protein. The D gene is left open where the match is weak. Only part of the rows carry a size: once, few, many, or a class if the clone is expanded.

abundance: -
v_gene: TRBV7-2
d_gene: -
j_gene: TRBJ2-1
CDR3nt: TGTGCCAGCACCTCCGATAGAGTACGGTCCTACAATGAGCAGTTCTTC
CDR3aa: CASTSDRVRSYNEQFF

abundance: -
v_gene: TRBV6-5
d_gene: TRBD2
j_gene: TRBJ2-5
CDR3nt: TGTGCCAGCAGTCCAATTAGCGGGACCGAAGAGACCCAGTACTTC
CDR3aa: CASSPISGTEETQYF

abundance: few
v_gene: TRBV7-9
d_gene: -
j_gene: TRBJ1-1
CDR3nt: TGTGCCAGCAGCTCCCCTTTGGAGGGGACCACTGAAGCTTTCTTT
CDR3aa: CASSSPLEGTTEAFF

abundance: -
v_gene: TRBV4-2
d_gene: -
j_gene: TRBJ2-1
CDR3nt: TGTGCCAGCAGCCAAGACGGTGGTAGCAGACGCTCCTACAATGAGCAGTTCTTC
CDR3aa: CASSQDGGSRRSYNEQFF

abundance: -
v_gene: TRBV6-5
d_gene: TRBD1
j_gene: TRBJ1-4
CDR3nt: TGTGCCAGCACGGGACAGCTTAATGAAAAACTGTTTTTT
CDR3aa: CASTGQLNEKLFF

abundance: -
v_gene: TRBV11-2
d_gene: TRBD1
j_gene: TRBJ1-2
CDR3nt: TGTGCCAGCAGGTCCTTCCAGGGGGACGGCTACACCTTC
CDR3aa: CASRSFQGDGYTF

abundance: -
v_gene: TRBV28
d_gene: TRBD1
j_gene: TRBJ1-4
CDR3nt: TGTGCCAGCAGCCCCGCTAACCGGGACAGGGGTTCTAATGAAAAACTGTTTTTT
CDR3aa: CASSPANRDRGSNEKLFF

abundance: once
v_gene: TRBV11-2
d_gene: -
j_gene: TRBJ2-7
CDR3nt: TGTGCCAGCAGCTTCGGCCAGACTTACGAGCAGTACTTC
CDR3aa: CASSFGQTYEQYF

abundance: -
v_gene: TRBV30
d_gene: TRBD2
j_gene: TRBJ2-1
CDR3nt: TGTGCCTGGAGTGTAGGAAGGGGACTAGCGAAAGTCTACAATGAGCAGTTCTTC
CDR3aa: CAWSVGRGLAKVYNEQFF

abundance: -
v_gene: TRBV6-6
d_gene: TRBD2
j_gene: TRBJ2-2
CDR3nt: TGTGCCAGCAGTAACCTAGCGGGAGGGCGATCCGGGGAGCTGTTTTTT
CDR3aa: CASSNLAGGRSGELFF

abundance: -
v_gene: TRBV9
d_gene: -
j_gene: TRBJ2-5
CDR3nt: TGTGCCAGCAGCGAAAATAGTCAAGAGACCCAGTACTTC
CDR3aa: CASSENSQETQYF